This paragraph reports one T cell receptor beta chain. The data belong to a study of T cell changes during pregnancy in multiple sclerosis. The germline gives CDR1 SGHRS, CDR2 YFSETQ. V was clipped by 0 bases and J by 2 bases, with 8 bases between them. CDR3 length: 14 residues. Using immunoSEQ multiplex PCR, the repertoire was profiled, and TCRdb retains in-frame clones only, with some absent. The sample includes tens of thousands of clones, almost 95% of them seen just once. Sequenced input: peripheral blood. The sequence was collected from a female donor with multiple sclerosis, enrolled in a pregnancy study. V usage is TRBV5-1 and J usage is TRBJ1-2; D gene uncertain. In DNA form, the CDR3 reads TGCGCCAGCAGCTTGGCCGCCAGAAACTATGGCTACACCTTC. Protein sequence: CASSLAARNYGYTF.